The sequence of this T cell receptor (beta chain) was determined in a study of OX40 agonist ivuxolimab in advanced cancers. Regarding the study as a whole: Averaged across samples, CD8+ T cells carried more expanded clones than CD4+ did.

TCRdb's copy holds only in-frame clones and misses some; the assay was immunoSEQ multiplex PCR. The table records 77,000 or so clones, roughly 80% of them present only once. Germline CDR1 is SNHLY and CDR2 is FYNNEI. CDR3 length: 14 residues. Germline trimming cut 5 bases from V and 5 bases from J; bases unmatched to any gene: 5. Turning to this clone: The antigen is not known.

This chain uses TRBV2 with TRBJ2-3, with TRBD2 identical over 9 bases. The input for sequencing was CD4+ or CD8+ T cells sorted from blood, taken in a trial of the OX40 agonist ivuxolimab. The clonotype originates from an adult with an advanced solid tumor such as melanoma, head and neck, liver or kidney cancer. The CDR3 nucleotides are TGTGCCAGCAGTTCCGGGACTAGCCTAGATACGCAGTATTTT. Its protein product is CASSSGTSLDTQYF.